A single sample gave rise to the 25 T cell receptor beta chains below, sequenced in a study of T cell changes during pregnancy in multiple sclerosis. TCRdb keeps only in-frame clones here, not all; method: immunoSEQ multiplex PCR. Found here are approximately 45,000 clones, around 91% of them singletons; the top ten hold 0.37%. Sequencing used CD4+ T cells from peripheral blood mononuclear cells, obtained in the second trimester of pregnancy. The receptors shown here come from a female donor in good health, enrolled as a control in a pregnancy study.

This sequence joins TRBV7-9 and TRBJ1-3; no clear D gene. This CDR3 is 13 amino acids long. Trimming removed 0 bases from V and 7 bases from J, with 7 bases in between. From germline, CDR1 is SEHNR and CDR2 FQNEAQ (reference sequence). The CDR3 DNA follows: TGTGCCAGCAGCTTAGCACCCCAGAACACCATATATTTT. Translated, it gives CASSLAPQNTIYF.

The genes are TRBV2 and TRBJ2-1, with TRBD2 identical over 13 bases. The V segment lost 7 bases and the J segment 0 bases; nucleotides outside the gene matches: 6. The CDR3 has 17 residues. The germline gives CDR1 SNHLY, CDR2 FYNNEI. DNA of the CDR3: TGTGCCAGCATGGGACTAGCGGGGATGAACTCCTACAATGAGCAGTTCTTC. It specifies CASMGLAGMNSYNEQFF.

This rearrangement joins TRBV19 to TRBJ2-1; 7 nucleotides align to TRBD1. The CDR3 spans 16 residues. Looked up from germline, CDR1 is LNHDA and CDR2 is SQIVND (reference sequence). Trimming removed 1 base from V and 0 bases from J; junction bases left unmatched: 3. The CDR3 sequence is CASSIGDSSSYNEQFF. The CDR3 nucleotides read TGTGCCAGTAGTATAGGGGACAGCAGCTCCTACAATGAGCAGTTCTTC.

The CDR3: CASSLEAELGGYTF. In DNA form, the CDR3 reads TGTGCCAGCAGCTTAGAGGCAGAACTAGGGGGCTACACCTTC. This sequence joins TRBV7-6 and TRBJ1-2; D not resolved. Germline CDR1 and CDR2: SGHVS and FNYEAQ. Trimming took 1 base from V and 8 from J, leaving 14 bases between them. The CDR3 has 14 amino acids.

V gene TRBV5-4 combines with J gene TRBJ1-1; 7 bases are shared with TRBD1. CDR3 length: 15 residues. Germline V gene sequence: CDR1 SGHNT, CDR2 YYREEE (reference sequence). V lost 0 bases, J lost 4 bases, and 6 bases stayed unmatched. The DNA of the CDR3 is TGTGCCAGCAGCTTGGGCAGACAGGGAGGCACTGAAGCTTTCTTT. This sequence encodes CASSLGRQGGTEAFF.

This chain uses TRBV7-6 with TRBJ2-5; 8 bases fit TRBD2. With 4 bases clipped from V and 3 bases from J, the junction kept 10 bases outside the gene matches. The germline V gene has CDR1 SGHVS and CDR2 FNYEAQ. CDR3 length: 16 residues. CDR3 amino acids: CASSSHGLAGKETQYF. CDR3 nucleotides: TGTGCCAGCAGCTCGCATGGGCTAGCGGGTAAAGAGACCCAGTACTTC.

In DNA form, the CDR3 reads TGCGCCAGCAGCTTTAGACAGGGCCCTTCCTACGAGCAGTACTTC. Translation: CASSFRQGPSYEQYF. V usage is TRBV5-1 and J usage is TRBJ2-7; 7 nucleotides line up with TRBD1. The V segment lost 2 bases and the J segment 1 base; nucleotides outside the gene matches: 6. The CDR3 extends over 15 amino acids. CDR1 is SGHRS, CDR2 YFSETQ, per germline.

The chain recombines TRBV4-3 with TRBJ1-4; the D gene is possibly TRBD1 (5 bases). From germline, CDR1 is LGHNA and CDR2 YSLEER. This CDR3 is built from 15 residues. Trimming stripped 1 base from V and 7 bases from J, with 13 bases between. The CDR3 region is CASSQAAGRSEKLFF. The CDR3 coding sequence is TGCGCCAGCAGCCAAGCGGCAGGGAGGAGTGAAAAACTGTTTTTT.

The V call is TRBV30, the J call TRBJ2-7, with D possibly matching TRBD1 (5 bases). V was trimmed by 0 bases and J by 1 base, leaving 13 bases between them. This CDR3 is built from 15 residues. In germline, CDR1 is GTSNPN, CDR2 SVGIG (reference sequence). CDR3 amino acids: CAWSVRPGQSYEQYF. The CDR3 region has the DNA TGTGCCTGGAGTGTACGTCCAGGGCAGTCCTACGAGCAGTACTTC.

The chain combines TRBV7-6 with TRBJ2-7, with a tentative D call TRBD2 (6 bases). V lost 3 bases, J lost 2 bases, and 14 bases lay in between. The germline V gene encodes CDR1 SGHVS and CDR2 FNYEAQ. CDR3 length: 15 residues. Here the CDR3 DNA reads TGTGCCAGCAGCTTTGCGGTTGGGGGGACCTACGAGCAGTACTTC. Its translation is CASSFAVGGTYEQYF.

The chain couples TRBV27 to TRBJ1-5; D might be TRBD1 (5 bases). The CDR3 is made up of 15 amino acids. Germline-derived CDR1 and CDR2 are MNHEY and SMNVEV (reference sequence). Trimming removed 2 bases from V and 1 base from J, with 9 bases in between. The DNA of the CDR3 is TGTGCCAGCAGTTTAGTTAAGGGGAGCAATCAGCCCCAGCATTTT. Protein: CASSLVKGSNQPQHF.

The CDR3 sequence: CASSLARANTEAFF. The CDR3 nucleotides are TGTGCCAGCAGCTTGGCCAGGGCCAACACTGAAGCTTTCTTT. The V call is TRBV5-4, the J call TRBJ1-1; possibly TRBD1 for D (5 bases). Trimming cost V 0 bases and J 2 bases, with 8 bases left between them. CDR1 and CDR2 from the germline V gene are SGHNT and YYREEE (reference sequence). This CDR3 is 14 amino acids long.

The rearrangement joins TRBV5-1 to TRBJ1-4; unclear D gene. Trimming left V 2 bases short and J 8 bases short, with 13 bases between. The CDR3 extends over 14 amino acids. Germline loops: CDR1 SGHRS, CDR2 YFSETQ. The CDR3: CASSFSGSREKLFF. CDR3 bases: TGCGCCAGCAGCTTCTCCGGGTCACGGGAAAAACTGTTTTTT.

The chain has TRBV27 and TRBJ1-1; a possible D gene is TRBD1 (6 bases). The CDR3 sequence is 14 residues long. Trimming removed 4 bases at V and 6 bases at J, with 15 bases between. Germline V CDR1 and CDR2: MNHEY, SMNVEV (reference sequence). DNA for the CDR3: TGTGCCAGCAGTTCAGGGGAGTCGGTCGCTGAAGCTTTCTTT. This sequence encodes CASSSGESVAEAFF.

This clone was counted between two and nine times. V gene TRBV2 combines with J gene TRBJ1-6; 7 bases fit TRBD1. Germline CDR1 and CDR2: SNHLY and FYNNEI. V trimming: 6 bases; J trimming: 8 bases; junction bases outside the gene matches: 10. The CDR3 has 15 residues. In nucleotides, the CDR3 is TGTGCCAGCAGCGGGGAGGCAGGGGGGTATTCACCCCTCCACTTT. Protein: CASSGEAGGYSPLHF.

This chain uses TRBV19 with TRBJ2-3, with 14 bases that match TRBD2. V lost 6 bases and J lost 0; bases outside the gene matches: 8. The CDR3 length is 18 residues. CDR1 is LNHDA and CDR2 is SQIVND in the germline V gene (reference sequence). CDR3 bases: TGTGCCAGTAGCGGGACTAGCGGGGGCCACCCTAGCACAGATACGCAGTATTTT. This sequence encodes CASSGTSGGHPSTDTQYF.

The V call is TRBV18, the J call TRBJ1-2, with D perhaps TRBD1 (6 bases). From germline, CDR1 is KGHSH and CDR2 LQKENI. Trimming took off 3 bases at V and 3 bases at J, with 14 bases between the two ends. This CDR3 is built from 15 residues. This chain's CDR3 is CASSPFRGGDYGYTF. The DNA for the CDR3 is TGTGCCAGCTCACCTTTCAGGGGTGGGGACTATGGCTACACCTTC.

In DNA form, the CDR3 reads TGCGCCAGCAGGGCGGGTTCCCCAGAGGGTACGCAGTATTTT. This sequence encodes CASRAGSPEGTQYF. The V and J genes are TRBV5-1 and TRBJ2-3, with D perhaps TRBD2 (5 bases). V lost 5 bases to trimming and J lost 8 bases, with 18 bases between them. CDR3 size: 14 residues. Per the germline V gene, CDR1 is SGHRS and CDR2 is YFSETQ.

J is TRBJ2-3 and V is TRBV11-3; TRBD1 agrees at 9 bases. V was clipped by 5 bases and J by 0 bases; unmatched bases: 3. The CDR3 consists of 15 residues. Germline V lookup: CDR1 SGHNT, CDR2 YENEEA. CDR3 nucleotide sequence: TGTGCCAGCAGCGCGGGGACAGGGAGCACAGATACGCAGTATTTT. It translates to CASSAGTGSTDTQYF.

This chain joins TRBV6-7 and TRBJ1-4, with 8 bases identical to TRBD1. TRBV6-7 has ORF status, its function being uncertain. With V trimmed by 0 bases and J by 0 bases, 6 bases remained unmatched. The CDR3 covers 18 residues. DNA of the CDR3: TGTGCCAGCAGTTACTCTCGTACAGGGGGGGCAACTAATGAAAAACTGTTTTTT. It translates to CASSYSRTGGATNEKLFF.

This clone was observed a single time. The V call is TRBV6-6, the J call TRBJ1-1, with TRBD1 matching over 7 bases. J gave up 5 bases and V 0 bases, and 3 bases lay outside the gene matches. The CDR3 has 14 amino acids. Germline CDR1 reads MNHNY; CDR2 reads SVGAGI (reference sequence). This chain's CDR3 is CASSYSTGRTEAFF. The CDR3 DNA reads as TGTGCCAGCAGTTACTCGACAGGGCGGACTGAAGCTTTCTTT.

This clone is a singleton in its sample. This rearrangement joins TRBV25-1 to TRBJ2-7, with D uncertain. The ends were cut back, 4 bases at V and 2 bases at J, with 12 bases in the middle. CDR3 size: 14 residues. Looked up from germline, CDR1 is MGHDK and CDR2 is SYGVNS. The CDR3 nucleotides read TGTGCCAGCAGTGGTGGCCTCTTGACCTACGAGCAGTACTTC. Its translation: CASSGGLLTYEQYF.

The chain uses TRBV30 and TRBJ1-2; D is perhaps TRBD1 (6 bases). Germline V gene data show CDR1 as GTSNPN and CDR2 as SVGIG (reference sequence). This CDR3 is built from 15 residues. Trimming took off 0 bases at V and 4 bases at J, with 15 bases between the two ends. The CDR3 region is CAWSVGGGKIYGYTF. The CDR3 bases are TGTGCCTGGAGTGTAGGGGGAGGGAAGATCTATGGCTACACCTTC.

The chain uses TRBV27 and TRBJ2-7; the match to TRBD1 covers 8 bases. V was pared by 6 bases and J by 2 bases, with 12 bases of the junction left unmatched. The germline V gene encodes CDR1 MNHEY and CDR2 SMNVEV (reference sequence). This CDR3 is 16 amino acids long. The CDR3 is CASRDLGQGNPYEQYF. CDR3 nucleotides: TGTGCCAGCAGGGATCTTGGACAGGGTAACCCCTACGAGCAGTACTTC.

The chain employs TRBV27 and TRBJ1-2, with D hard to call. This CDR3 region has 14 residues. From germline, CDR1 is MNHEY and CDR2 SMNVEV (reference sequence). V lost 3 bases and J lost 8, with 16 bases in between. Here the CDR3 DNA reads TGTGCCAGCAGTTTTCTTGGCCAGGTCCAGGGCTACACCTTC. Translated: CASSFLGQVQGYTF.